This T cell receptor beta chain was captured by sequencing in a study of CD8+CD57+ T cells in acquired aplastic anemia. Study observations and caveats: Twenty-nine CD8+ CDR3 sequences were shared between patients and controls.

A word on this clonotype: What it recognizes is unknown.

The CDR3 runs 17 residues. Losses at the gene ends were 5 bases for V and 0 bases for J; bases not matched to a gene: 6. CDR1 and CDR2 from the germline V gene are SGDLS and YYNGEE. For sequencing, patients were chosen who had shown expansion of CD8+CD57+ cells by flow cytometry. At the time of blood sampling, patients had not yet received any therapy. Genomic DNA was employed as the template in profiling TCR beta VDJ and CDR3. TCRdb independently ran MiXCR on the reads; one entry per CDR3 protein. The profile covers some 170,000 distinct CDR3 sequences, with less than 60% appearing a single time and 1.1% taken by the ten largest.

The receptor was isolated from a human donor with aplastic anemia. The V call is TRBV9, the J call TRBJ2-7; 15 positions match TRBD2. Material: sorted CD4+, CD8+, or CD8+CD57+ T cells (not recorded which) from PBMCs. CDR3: CASRGTSGGTSSYEQYF. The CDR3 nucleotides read TGTGCCAGCAGGGGGACTAGCGGGGGGACCAGCTCCTACGAGCAGTACTTC. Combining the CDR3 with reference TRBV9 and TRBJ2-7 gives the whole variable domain DSGVTQTPKHLITATGQRVTLRCSPRSGDLSVYWYQQSLDQGLQFLIQYYNGEERAKGNILERFSAQQFPDLHSELNLSSLELGDSALYFCASRGTSGGTSSYEQYFGPGTRLTVT.